Following are 22 T cell receptor beta chains from one sample sequenced in a study of blood T cell repertoires in COVID-19. The assay was immunoSEQ multiplex PCR, and TCRdb's table has in-frame clones only and misses some. The sample lists under 350,000 clones; more than 90% were seen once. Specimen: PBMCs or T cells enriched from blood (not recorded which). These receptors were obtained from a man aged 55 to 70 who had recovered from COVID-19.

The chain has TRBV12-3 or TRBV12-4 and TRBJ1-2; D gene ambiguous. The CDR3 has 13 amino acids. V lost 3 bases and J 3 bases, leaving 8 bases between the germline ends. The CDR3 region is CASSFPEHYGYTF. CDR3 in DNA: TGTGCCAGCAGTTTCCCCGAGCACTATGGCTACACCTTC.

The V and J genes are TRBV2 and TRBJ2-3; TRBD2 aligns across 10 bases. The V gene end was trimmed by 3 bases and the J gene end by 4 bases; junction bases not matched to a gene: 7. CDR3 size: 16 residues. CDR1 is SNHLY and CDR2 is FYNNEI in the germline V gene. CDR3 loop: CASSDPGLANADTQYF. Written as DNA, the CDR3 is TGTGCCAGCAGTGACCCGGGACTAGCGAATGCAGATACGCAGTATTTT.

The chain has TRBV29-1 and TRBJ2-7, with TRBD2 matching over 10 bases. CDR3 length equals 13 residues. The J segment lost 2 bases and the V segment lost 6 bases, leaving 4 bases of the junction unmatched. Looked up from germline, CDR1 is SQVTM and CDR2 is ANQGSEA. CDR3 sequence (DNA): TGCAGCGTCCCAAGCGGGAGGGCCTACGAGCAGTACTTC. Its protein is CSVPSGRAYEQYF.

V and J are TRBV29-1 and TRBJ1-5; D unclear. Looked up from germline, CDR1 is SQVTM and CDR2 is ANQGSEA. Trimming pared 1 base from V and 0 bases from J, leaving 7 bases between. There are 14 residues in the CDR3. CDR3 nucleotides: TGCAGCGTTGAAGGTTCAGGTAGCAATCAGCCCCAGCATTTT. Amino acids: CSVEGSGSNQPQHF.

This clone occurred a few times. The chain links TRBV7-2 to TRBJ2-1; TRBD2 matches at 7 bases. The CDR3 spans 16 residues. V trimming: 6 bases; J trimming: 3 bases; junction bases outside the gene matches: 11. Germline V gene data show CDR1 as SGHTA and CDR2 as FQGNSA. DNA of the CDR3: TGTGCCAGCAGATCCCACTCTAGCGGCCTCTACAATGAGCAGTTCTTC. It encodes CASRSHSSGLYNEQFF. Variable domain in full (rest from reference TRBV7-2 and TRBJ2-1): GAGVSQSPSNKVTEKGKDVELRCDPISGHTALYWYRQSLGQGLEFLIYFQGNSAPDKSGLPSDRFSAERTGGSVSTLTIQRTQQEDSAVYLCASRSHSSGLYNEQFFGPGTRLTVL.

This rearrangement joins TRBV21-1 to TRBJ2-7; the DNA was not compared with TRBD1, the D call given in the table. TRBV21-1 is shown as a pseudogene. The CDR3 is 14 residues long. CDR3 sequence reads: CASSPRPQGYEQYF. Here the CDR3 DNA reads TGTGCCAGCAGCCCCCGCCCCCAGGGCTACGAGCAGTACTTC.

This sequence joins TRBV5-1 and TRBJ2-3, with TRBD2 matching over 8 bases. This CDR3 comprises 16 residues. Germline lookup yields CDR1 SGHRS and CDR2 YFSETQ. V shed 4 bases, J shed 5 bases, and the junction held 12 bases outside the gene matches. CDR3 bases: TGCGCCAGCAGCCCTTCGAGCGGGAGTATTTTAGATACGCAGTATTTT. Amino acid sequence: CASSPSSGSILDTQYF.

The gene calls are TRBV19 and TRBJ2-7, with 7 bases aligning to TRBD1. The V segment lost 5 bases and the J segment 2 bases; nucleotides outside the gene matches: 6. From germline, CDR1 is LNHDA and CDR2 SQIVND (reference sequence). The CDR3 loop spans 14 amino acids. The CDR3 loop is CASSATGVTYEQYF. The CDR3 coding sequence is TGTGCCAGTAGTGCTACAGGGGTTACCTACGAGCAGTACTTC.

This rearrangement joins TRBV12-5 to TRBJ1-5; 8 bases are a match to TRBD1. Germline trimming cut 10 bases from V and 3 bases from J; bases unmatched to any gene: 11. The CDR3 has 15 amino acids. CDR1 and CDR2 (germline): LGHNT, FRNRAP. The CDR3 sequence: CATTEDRVYNQPQHF. DNA of the CDR3: TGTGCTACAACCGAGGACAGGGTTTACAATCAGCCCCAGCATTTT.

The chain combines TRBV6-6 with TRBJ1-5; D gene uncertain. This CDR3 has 11 residues. Trimming removed 6 bases from V and 9 bases from J, with 9 bases in between. The germline V gene has CDR1 MNHNY and CDR2 SVGAGI (reference sequence). The CDR3 DNA follows: TGTGCCAGCAGCCGCGCGCGGCCCCAGCATTTT. Translation gives CASSRARPQHF.

This clone showed up just once. The chain combines TRBV24-1 with TRBJ2-7, with D possibly TRBD1 on 6 matching bases. The ends were cut back, 9 bases at V and 7 bases at J, with 9 bases in the middle. From germline, CDR1 is KGHDR and CDR2 SFDVKD. This CDR3 is 10 amino acids long. CDR3 region: CATDRNEQYF. CDR3 nucleotides: TGTGCCACCGACAGGAATGAGCAGTACTTC.

This clone was seen just once. The rearrangement uses TRBV2 and TRBJ1-6; D possibly corresponds to TRBD1 (5 bases). Trimming took off 6 bases at V and 7 bases at J, with 19 bases between the two ends. This CDR3 is built from 16 residues. Germline CDR1 is SNHLY and CDR2 is FYNNEI. Written as DNA, the CDR3 is TGTGCCAGCAGAGAGAACAAGGGACTTCCCAATTCACCCCTCCACTTT. Its protein product is CASRENKGLPNSPLHF.

The rearrangement links TRBV29-1 to TRBJ2-1; D unresolved. Germline V gives CDR1 SQVTM, CDR2 ANQGSEA. The CDR3 covers 12 residues. Trimming left V 2 bases short and J 0 bases short, with 2 bases between. The CDR3 sequence is CSVEYSYNEQFF. Written as DNA, the CDR3 is TGCAGCGTTGAATACTCCTACAATGAGCAGTTCTTC.

J is TRBJ1-2 and V is TRBV24-1; TRBD1 agrees at 9 bases. V was clipped by 4 bases and J by 5 bases; unmatched bases: 13. This CDR3 contains 17 residues. Germline V gives CDR1 KGHDR, CDR2 SFDVKD. CDR3 sequence: CATSDAGTGKNPYGYTF. CDR3 DNA: TGTGCCACCAGTGACGCTGGGACAGGGAAAAACCCGTATGGCTACACCTTC.

The chain couples TRBV27 to TRBJ1-2, with 7 nucleotides matching TRBD1. The CDR3 is 12 residues long. Germline CDR1 and CDR2: MNHEY and SMNVEV (reference sequence). V was clipped by 6 bases and J by 4 bases; unmatched bases: 2. CDR3 sequence (DNA): TGTGCCAGCAGCAGACAGGGCTATGGCTACACCTTC. As protein: CASSRQGYGYTF.

The chain has TRBV30 and TRBJ1-1; D is undetermined. The germline V gene has CDR1 GTSNPN and CDR2 SVGIG (reference sequence). This CDR3 spans 14 amino acids. V was pared by 7 bases and J by 1 base, with 16 bases between. CDR3 residues: CASTDGSTNTEAFF. The CDR3 DNA sequence: TGTGCCTCAACGGACGGGAGCACGAACACTGAAGCTTTCTTT. The complete variable domain, with remaining parts taken from reference TRBV30 and TRBJ1-1, reads SQTIHQWPATLVQPVGSPLSLECTVEGTSNPNLYWYRQAAGRGLQLLFYSVGIGQISSEVPQNLSASRPQDRQFILSSKKLLLSDSGFYLCASTDGSTNTEAFFGQGTRLTVV.

The chain carries TRBV27 and TRBJ1-2; no clear D. The CDR3 length is 16 residues. CDR1 is MNHEY and CDR2 is SMNVEV in the germline V gene (reference sequence). Trimming took 5 bases from V and 0 from J, leaving 16 bases between them. The CDR3 here is CASSPLGYPANYGYTF. The CDR3 bases are TGTGCCAGCAGTCCCCTCGGGTACCCTGCTAACTATGGCTACACCTTC.

The rearrangement joins TRBV4-1 to TRBJ2-3, with a tentative D call TRBD2 (6 bases). The CDR3 has 17 amino acids. Germline CDR1 reads MGHRA; CDR2 reads YSYEKL. Trimming pared 1 base from V and 2 bases from J, leaving 16 bases between. CDR3 region: CASSQVTIGGVTDTQYF. For the CDR3, the DNA is TGCGCCAGCAGCCAAGTTACCATTGGCGGGGTCACAGATACGCAGTATTTT.

The chain uses TRBV27 and TRBJ1-4, with no clear D. Germline loops: CDR1 MNHEY, CDR2 SMNVEV (reference sequence). The V end was cut by 10 bases, the J end by 7 bases, with 25 bases between. CDR3 length: 16 amino acids. CDR3 amino acids: CAIPSCSPNWSEKLFF. In DNA form, the CDR3 reads TGTGCCATACCTTCTTGCTCGCCGAACTGGAGTGAAAAACTGTTTTTT. Full variable domain (rest looked up from reference TRBV27 and TRBJ1-4): EAQVTQNPRYLITVTGKKLTVTCSQNMNHEYMSWYRQDPGLGLRQIYYSMNVEVTDKGDVPEGYKVSRKEKRNFPLILESPSPNQTSLYFCAIPSCSPNWSEKLFFGSGTQLSVL.

The chain combines TRBV13 with TRBJ2-1; TRBD2 aligns across 11 bases. V shed 3 bases and J 8 bases; nucleotides not matched to a gene: 9. The CDR3 covers 16 residues. Germline CDR1 and CDR2: PRHDT and FYEKMQ (reference sequence). Written as DNA, the CDR3 is TGTGCCAGCAGCTTCCCGAGGGTAGCGGGAGGGTATGAGCAGTTCTTC. Amino acid sequence: CASSFPRVAGGYEQFF.

The chain uses TRBV18 and TRBJ1-3; TRBD1 matches 9 bases. The trim removed 2 bases at V and 4 bases at J, leaving 3 bases unmatched. CDR1 is KGHSH, CDR2 LQKENI, per germline. This CDR3 has 15 amino acids. This CDR3 is CASSPSGQGGNTIYF. The CDR3, as DNA: TGTGCCAGCTCACCATCCGGACAGGGGGGAAACACCATATATTTT.

The genes are TRBV28 and TRBJ2-3; no definite D call. The CDR3 is 15 residues long. The germline V gene has CDR1 MDHEN and CDR2 SYDVKM. Deletions cut 1 base from V and 3 bases from J, with 11 bases between. The DNA for the CDR3 is TGTGCCAGCAGTTTATTAGCCCAACATACAGATACGCAGTATTTT. Translating it yields CASSLLAQHTDTQYF.